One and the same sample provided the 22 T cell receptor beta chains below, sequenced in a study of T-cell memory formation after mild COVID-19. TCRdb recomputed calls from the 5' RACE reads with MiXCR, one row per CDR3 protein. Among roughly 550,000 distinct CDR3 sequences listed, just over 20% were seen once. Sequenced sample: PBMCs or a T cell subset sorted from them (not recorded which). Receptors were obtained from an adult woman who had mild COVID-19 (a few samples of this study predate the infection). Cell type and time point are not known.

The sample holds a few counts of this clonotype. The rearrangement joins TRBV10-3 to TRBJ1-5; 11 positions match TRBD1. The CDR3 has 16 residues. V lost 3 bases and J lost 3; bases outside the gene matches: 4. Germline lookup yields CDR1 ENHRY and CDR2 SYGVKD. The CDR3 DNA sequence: TGTGCCATCAGTGATGGGGGACAGGGGGTCAATCAGCCCCAGCATTTT. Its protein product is CAISDGGQGVNQPQHF.

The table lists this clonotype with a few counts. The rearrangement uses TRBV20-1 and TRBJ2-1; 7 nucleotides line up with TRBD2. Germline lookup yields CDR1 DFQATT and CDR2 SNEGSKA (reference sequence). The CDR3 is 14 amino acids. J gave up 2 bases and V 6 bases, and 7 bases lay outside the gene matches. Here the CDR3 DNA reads TGCAGTGCAACAGCGGGGATGGCCTACAATGAGCAGTTCTTC. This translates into CSATAGMAYNEQFF.

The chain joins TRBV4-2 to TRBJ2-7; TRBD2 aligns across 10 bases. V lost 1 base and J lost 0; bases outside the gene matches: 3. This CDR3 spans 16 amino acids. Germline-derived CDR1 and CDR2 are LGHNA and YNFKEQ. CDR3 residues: CASSQGGTSASYEQYF. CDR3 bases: TGTGCCAGCAGCCAAGGCGGGACTAGCGCCTCCTACGAGCAGTACTTC.

The CDR3 loop reads CSAREGAHGYTF. CDR3 nucleotide sequence: TGCAGTGCTAGAGAGGGGGCGCATGGCTACACCTTC. The chain is built from TRBV20-1 and TRBJ1-2; a possible D gene is TRBD1 (6 bases). The V gene's germline CDR1 is DFQATT and CDR2 SNEGSKA (reference sequence). The V end was cut by 0 bases, the J end by 6 bases, with 8 bases between. The CDR3 is 12 residues long.

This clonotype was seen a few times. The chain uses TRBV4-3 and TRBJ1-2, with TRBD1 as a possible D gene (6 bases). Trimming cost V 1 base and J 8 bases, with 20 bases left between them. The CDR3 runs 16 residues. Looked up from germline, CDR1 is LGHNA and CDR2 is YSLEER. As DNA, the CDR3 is TGCGCCAGCAGCCAAGGTCTACAGGGCCTGTTGGGCGGCTACACCTTC. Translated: CASSQGLQGLLGGYTF.

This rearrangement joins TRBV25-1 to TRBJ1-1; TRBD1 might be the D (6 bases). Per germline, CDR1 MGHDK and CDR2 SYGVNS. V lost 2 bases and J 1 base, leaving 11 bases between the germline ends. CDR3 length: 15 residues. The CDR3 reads CASSELQGQNTEAFF. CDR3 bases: TGTGCCAGCAGTGAACTACAGGGTCAGAACACTGAAGCTTTCTTT.

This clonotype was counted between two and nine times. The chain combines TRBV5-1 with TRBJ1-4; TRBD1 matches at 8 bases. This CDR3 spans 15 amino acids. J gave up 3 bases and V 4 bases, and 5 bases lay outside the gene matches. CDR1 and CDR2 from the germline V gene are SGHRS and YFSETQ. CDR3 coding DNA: TGCGCCAGCAGCCGAGCACAGGGGGCTAATGAAAAACTGTTTTTT. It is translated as CASSRAQGANEKLFF. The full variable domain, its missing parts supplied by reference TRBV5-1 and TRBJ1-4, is KAGVTQTPRYLIKTRGQQVTLSCSPISGHRSVSWYQQTPGQGLQFLFEYFSETQRNKGNFPGRFSGRQFSNSRSEMNVSTLELGDSALYLCASSRAQGANEKLFFGSGTQLSVL.

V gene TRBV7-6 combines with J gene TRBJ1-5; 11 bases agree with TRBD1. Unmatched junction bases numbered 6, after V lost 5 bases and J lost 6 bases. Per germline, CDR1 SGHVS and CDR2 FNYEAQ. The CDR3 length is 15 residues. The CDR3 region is CASSQGTGGGQPQHF. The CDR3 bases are TGTGCCAGCAGCCAAGGGACAGGGGGAGGTCAGCCCCAGCATTTT. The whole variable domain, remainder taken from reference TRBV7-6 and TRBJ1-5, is GAGVSQSPRYKVTKRGQDVALRCDPISGHVSLYWYRQALGQGPEFLTYFNYEAQQDKSGLPNDRFSAERPEGSISTLTIQRTEQRDSAMYRCASSQGTGGGQPQHFGDGTRLSIL.

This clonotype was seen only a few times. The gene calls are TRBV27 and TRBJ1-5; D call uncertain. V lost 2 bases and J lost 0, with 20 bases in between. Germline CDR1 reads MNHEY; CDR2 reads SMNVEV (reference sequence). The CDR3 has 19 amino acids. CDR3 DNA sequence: TGTGCCAGCAGTTTAGTCCGGACCTCGGCCTTTTATAGCAATCAGCCCCAGCATTTT. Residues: CASSLVRTSAFYSNQPQHF.

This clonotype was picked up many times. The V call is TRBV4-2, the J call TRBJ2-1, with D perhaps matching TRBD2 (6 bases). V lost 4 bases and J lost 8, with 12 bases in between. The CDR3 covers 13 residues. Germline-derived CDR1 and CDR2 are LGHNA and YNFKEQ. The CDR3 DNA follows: TGTGCCAGCAGCCCCCGACTAGAGGATGAGCAGTTCTTC. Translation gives CASSPRLEDEQFF.

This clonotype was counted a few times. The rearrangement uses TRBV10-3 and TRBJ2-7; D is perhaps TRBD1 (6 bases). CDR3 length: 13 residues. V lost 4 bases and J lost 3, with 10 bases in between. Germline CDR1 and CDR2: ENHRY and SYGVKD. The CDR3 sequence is CAISGRTDYEQYF. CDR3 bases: TGTGCCATCAGTGGGAGGACAGACTACGAGCAGTACTTC.

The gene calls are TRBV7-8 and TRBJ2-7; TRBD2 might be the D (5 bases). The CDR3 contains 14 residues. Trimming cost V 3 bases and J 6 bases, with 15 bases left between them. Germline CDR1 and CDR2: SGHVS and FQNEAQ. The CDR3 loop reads CASSLGEGGAEQYF. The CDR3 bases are TGTGCCAGCAGCTTGGGAGAAGGAGGAGCCGAGCAGTACTTC.

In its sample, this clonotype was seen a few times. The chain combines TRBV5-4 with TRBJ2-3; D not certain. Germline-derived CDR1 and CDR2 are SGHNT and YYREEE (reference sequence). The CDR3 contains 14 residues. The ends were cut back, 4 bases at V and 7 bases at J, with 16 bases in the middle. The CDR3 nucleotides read TGTGCCAGCAGCACCGCTATACGACCCAATACGCAGTATTTT. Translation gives CASSTAIRPNTQYF.

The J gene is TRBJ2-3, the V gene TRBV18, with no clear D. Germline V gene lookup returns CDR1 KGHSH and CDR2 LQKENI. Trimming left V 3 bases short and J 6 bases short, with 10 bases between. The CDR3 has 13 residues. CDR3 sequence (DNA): TGTGCCAGCTCACCCCTACCCCGCGATACGCAGTATTTT. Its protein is CASSPLPRDTQYF. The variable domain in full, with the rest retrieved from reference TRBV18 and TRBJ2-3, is NAGVMQNPRHLVRRRGQEARLRCSPMKGHSHVYWYRQLPEEGLKFMVYLQKENIIDESGMPKERFSAEFPKEGPSILRIQQVVRGDSAAYFCASSPLPRDTQYFGPGTRLTVL.

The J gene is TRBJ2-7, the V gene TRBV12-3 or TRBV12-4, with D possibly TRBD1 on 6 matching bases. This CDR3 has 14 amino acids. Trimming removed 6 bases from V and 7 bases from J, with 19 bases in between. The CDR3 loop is CASRLDSTIGEQYF. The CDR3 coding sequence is TGTGCCAGCAGACTGGACAGCACGATCGGTGAGCAGTACTTC.

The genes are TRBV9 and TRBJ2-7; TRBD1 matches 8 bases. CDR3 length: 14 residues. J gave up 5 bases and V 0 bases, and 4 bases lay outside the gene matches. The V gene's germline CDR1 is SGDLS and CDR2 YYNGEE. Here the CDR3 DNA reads TGTGCCAGCAGCGTAGGGACAGGGACCCACGAGCAGTACTTC. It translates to CASSVGTGTHEQYF.

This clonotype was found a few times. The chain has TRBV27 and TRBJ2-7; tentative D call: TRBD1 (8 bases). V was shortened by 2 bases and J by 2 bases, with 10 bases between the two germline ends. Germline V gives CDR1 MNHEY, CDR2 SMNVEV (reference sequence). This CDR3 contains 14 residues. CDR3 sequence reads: CASSLTGGAYEQYF. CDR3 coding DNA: TGTGCCAGCAGTTTAACAGGGGGGGCCTACGAGCAGTACTTC.

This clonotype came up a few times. The CDR3 DNA reads as TGTGCCAGCAGCGTGCAGGGAACCCACTCTGGAAACACCATATATTTT. Amino acid sequence: CASSVQGTHSGNTIYF. V is TRBV7-6 and J is TRBJ1-3; D is perhaps TRBD1 (5 bases). The germline gives CDR1 SGHVS, CDR2 FNYEAQ. This CDR3 contains 16 residues. The ends were cut back, 5 bases at V and 0 bases at J, with 14 bases in the middle.

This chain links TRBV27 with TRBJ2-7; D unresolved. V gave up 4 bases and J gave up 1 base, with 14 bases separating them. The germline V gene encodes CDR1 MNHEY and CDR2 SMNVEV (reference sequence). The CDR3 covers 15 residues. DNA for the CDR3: TGTGCCAGCAGTTCTGCCCCCAGGAATTCCTACGAGCAGTACTTC. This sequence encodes CASSSAPRNSYEQYF.

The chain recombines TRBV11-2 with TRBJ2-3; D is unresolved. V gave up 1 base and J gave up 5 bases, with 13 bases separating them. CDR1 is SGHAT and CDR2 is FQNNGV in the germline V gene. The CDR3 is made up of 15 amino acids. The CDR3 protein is CASSLVGNPGDTQYF. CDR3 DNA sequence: TGTGCCAGCAGCTTAGTCGGCAACCCGGGAGATACGCAGTATTTT.

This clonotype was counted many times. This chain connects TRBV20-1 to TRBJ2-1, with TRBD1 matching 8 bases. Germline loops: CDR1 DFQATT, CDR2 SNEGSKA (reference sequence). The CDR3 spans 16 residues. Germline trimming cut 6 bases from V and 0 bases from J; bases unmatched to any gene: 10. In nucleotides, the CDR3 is TGCAGTGCCACGCCCCAGGGGGCGATCTCCTACAATGAGCAGTTCTTC. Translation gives CSATPQGAISYNEQFF.

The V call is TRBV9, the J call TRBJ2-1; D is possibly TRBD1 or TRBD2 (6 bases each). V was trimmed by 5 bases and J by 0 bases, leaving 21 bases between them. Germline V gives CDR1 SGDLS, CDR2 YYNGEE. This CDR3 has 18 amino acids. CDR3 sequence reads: CASRGQAGHNFSYNEQFF. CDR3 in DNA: TGTGCCAGCAGAGGCCAGGCGGGACACAATTTCTCCTACAATGAGCAGTTCTTC.